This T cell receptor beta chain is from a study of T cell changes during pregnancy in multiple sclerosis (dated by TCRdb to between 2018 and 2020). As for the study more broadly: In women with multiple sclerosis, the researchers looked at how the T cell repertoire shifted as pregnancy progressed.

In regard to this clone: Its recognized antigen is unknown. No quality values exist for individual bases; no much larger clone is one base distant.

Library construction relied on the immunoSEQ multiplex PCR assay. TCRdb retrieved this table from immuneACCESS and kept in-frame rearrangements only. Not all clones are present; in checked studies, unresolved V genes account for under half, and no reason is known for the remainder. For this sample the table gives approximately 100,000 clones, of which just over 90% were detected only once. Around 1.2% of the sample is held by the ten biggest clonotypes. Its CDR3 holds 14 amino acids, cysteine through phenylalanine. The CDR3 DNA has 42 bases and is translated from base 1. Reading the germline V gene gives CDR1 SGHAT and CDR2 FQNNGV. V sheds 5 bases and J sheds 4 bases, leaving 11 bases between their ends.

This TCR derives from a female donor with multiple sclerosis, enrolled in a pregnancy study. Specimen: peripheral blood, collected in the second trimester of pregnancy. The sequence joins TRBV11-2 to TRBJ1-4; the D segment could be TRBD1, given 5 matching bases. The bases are TGTGCCAGCAGCCGGAGGGGACTTAATGAAAAACTGTTTTTT. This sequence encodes CASSRRGLNEKLFF.